A single sample gave rise to the 8 T cell receptor beta chains below, sequenced in a study of T cell responses to AZD1222 COVID-19 vaccine. The table came from immunoSEQ multiplex PCR; TCRdb's copy has only in-frame clones and leaves some out. The sample records about 97,000 clones, 91% being singletons. This specimen consisted of peripheral blood, obtained on day 0 of AZD1222 vaccination. The receptor source for this set is an adult in good health.

This chain connects TRBV3-1 (or the pseudogene TRBV3-2) to TRBJ1-6; 10 bases agree with TRBD1. This CDR3 has 16 amino acids. V was clipped by 4 bases and J by 13 bases; unmatched bases: 13. Germline V gene data show CDR1 as LGHDT and CDR2 as YNNKEL (reference sequence). Written as DNA, the CDR3 is TGTGCCAGCAGCCCGACGACAGGGGGCAGTCCTTTTCCCCTCCACTTT. Translating gives CASSPTTGGSPFPLHF.

This chain uses TRBV13 with TRBJ2-3, with D possibly TRBD2 on 5 matching bases. Germline V gives CDR1 PRHDT, CDR2 FYEKMQ (reference sequence). Trimming removed 5 bases at V and 6 bases at J, with 9 bases between. The length of the CDR3 is 12 residues. CDR3 coding DNA: TGTGCCAGCAGCCCCAAGCGGGATACGCAGTATTTT. Protein: CASSPKRDTQYF.

The chain combines TRBV6-5 with TRBJ2-3, with 7 bases aligning to TRBD1. The CDR3 is made up of 14 amino acids. The germline V gene encodes CDR1 MNHEY and CDR2 SVGAGI. With V trimmed by 4 bases and J by 7 bases, 8 bases remained unmatched. Here the CDR3 reads CASSSRYRGNTQYF. The CDR3, as DNA: TGTGCCAGCAGTTCACGGTACAGGGGTAATACGCAGTATTTT.

The chain carries TRBV6-1 and TRBJ1-4; D uncertain. CDR1 and CDR2 from the germline V gene are MNHNS and SASEGT. The CDR3 covers 14 residues. The V end lost 3 bases, the J end lost 8 bases, and 13 bases lay between the germline ends. In nucleotides, the CDR3 is TGTGCCAGCAGTGAGCAAACCTACGGGGAAAAACTGTTTTTT. It codes for CASSEQTYGEKLFF.

For the CDR3, the DNA is TGTGCCAGCCAGTCCCCAGGGCCCACTAATGAAAAACTGTTTTTT. Encoded protein: CASQSPGPTNEKLFF. The chain joins TRBV19 to TRBJ1-4; weak D call: TRBD1 (5 bases). Germline values: CDR1 LNHDA, CDR2 SQIVND (reference sequence). There are 15 residues in the CDR3. V lost 9 bases to trimming and J lost 2 bases, with 16 bases between them.

The chain links TRBV7-2 to TRBJ2-5, with 7 bases identical to TRBD2. The CDR3 is 16 residues long. The V segment lost 1 base and the J segment 9 bases; nucleotides outside the gene matches: 14. Germline lookup yields CDR1 SGHTA and CDR2 FQGNSA. The CDR3 nucleotides read TGTGCCAGCAGCTTAGAATTCGGGGGGACTGGGAGACCCCAGTACTTC. Encoded protein: CASSLEFGGTGRPQYF.

J is TRBJ2-3 and V is TRBV6-4; 13 bases align to TRBD2. Germline lookup yields CDR1 MRHNA and CDR2 SNTAGT. V gave up 4 bases and J gave up 5 bases; unmatched junction bases: 9. The CDR3 totals 17 residues. CDR3 residues: CASSATSGGAMEDTQYF. Written as DNA, the CDR3 is TGTGCCAGCAGTGCCACTAGCGGGGGGGCCATGGAAGATACGCAGTATTTT.

This chain links TRBV12-5 with TRBJ1-3; unclear D gene. Looked up from germline, CDR1 is LGHNT and CDR2 is FRNRAP. The CDR3 totals 11 residues. V lost 0 bases and J lost 7, with 1 base in between. CDR3: CASGLVNTIYF. The CDR3 coding sequence is TGTGCTAGTGGTTTGGTTAACACCATATATTTT.